Listed below are T cell receptor beta chains from one sample, sequenced in a study of neurological immune-mediated disorders. TCRdb re-derived calls from the 5' RACE reads in MiXCR, one entry per CDR3 protein. The sample contains roughly 60,000 distinct CDR3 sequences, 9.7% of which appear only once. The sequenced material came from PBMCs. Source of these receptors: a young man in good health. CDR3s include the opening cysteine and the closing phenylalanine or tryptophan. The D gene is left open where the match is weak. Size is stated for part of the rows, as once, few or many counts, or as a class when the clone is expanded.

clone size: .; D gene: TRBD2; V gene: TRBV30; J gene: TRBJ2-1; CDR3 protein: CAWSSLAGGREFF; CDR3 DNA: TGTGCCTGGAGTTCACTAGCGGGAGGGAGGGAGTTCTTC
clone size: many; D gene: .; V gene: TRBV20-1; J gene: TRBJ2-7; CDR3 protein: CSARDPISLEQYF; CDR3 DNA: TGCAGTGCTAGAGATCCTATTAGTCTAGAGCAGTACTTC
clone size: many; D gene: .; V gene: TRBV15; J gene: TRBJ1-1; CDR3 protein: CATSTPTVMNTEAFF; CDR3 DNA: TGTGCCACCAGCACCCCGACAGTAATGAACACTGAAGCTTTCTTT
clone size: many; D gene: .; V gene: TRBV15; J gene: TRBJ1-4; CDR3 protein: CATSREQGVEKLFF; CDR3 DNA: TGTGCCACCAGCAGAGAACAGGGAGTTGAAAAACTGTTTTTT
clone size: many; D gene: .; V gene: TRBV5-1; J gene: TRBJ2-1; CDR3 protein: CASSLSPVGVGYNEQFF; CDR3 DNA: TGCGCCAGCAGCTTGTCCCCCGTCGGAGTCGGGTACAATGAGCAGTTCTTC
clone size: many; D gene: .; V gene: TRBV28; J gene: TRBJ2-1; CDR3 protein: CASIGEDPTNEQFF; CDR3 DNA: TGTGCCAGCATAGGGGAAGATCCCACCAATGAGCAGTTCTTC
clone size: many; D gene: .; V gene: TRBV9; J gene: TRBJ2-1; CDR3 protein: CASSRDWSSYNEQFF; CDR3 DNA: TGTGCCAGCAGCCGCGACTGGAGCTCCTACAATGAGCAGTTCTTC
clone size: many; D gene: TRBD1; V gene: TRBV7-2; J gene: TRBJ2-7; CDR3 protein: CASSLRRGQGNNEQYF; CDR3 DNA: TGTGCCAGCAGCCTTCGCCGGGGACAGGGTAACAACGAGCAGTACTTC
clone size: many; D gene: .; V gene: TRBV7-8; J gene: TRBJ2-7; CDR3 protein: CASSRRNSGLSSYEQYF; CDR3 DNA: TGTGCCAGCAGCCGTCGGAATAGCGGTCTTAGCTCCTACGAGCAGTACTTC
clone size: many; D gene: TRBD2; V gene: TRBV20-1; J gene: TRBJ2-5; CDR3 protein: CSARATGGRETQYF; CDR3 DNA: TGCAGTGCTAGAGCGACGGGAGGTAGGGAGACCCAGTACTTC
clone size: many; D gene: .; V gene: TRBV7-3; J gene: TRBJ2-3; CDR3 protein: CASSLGTDTQYF; CDR3 DNA: TGTGCCAGCAGCCTCGGCACAGATACGCAGTATTTT
clone size: many; D gene: .; V gene: TRBV30; J gene: TRBJ1-1; CDR3 protein: CAWSLPAEAFF; CDR3 DNA: TGTGCCTGGAGTCTGCCAGCTGAAGCTTTCTTT
clone size: many; D gene: TRBD2; V gene: TRBV5-1; J gene: TRBJ2-1; CDR3 protein: CASSFQRERWNEQFF; CDR3 DNA: TGCGCCAGCAGCTTTCAGCGGGAGAGGTGGAATGAGCAGTTCTTC
clone size: many; D gene: .; V gene: TRBV28; J gene: TRBJ2-5; CDR3 protein: CASSLIASRGYVSSQETQYF; CDR3 DNA: TGTGCCAGCAGTTTAATCGCGAGCAGGGGTTATGTTTCAAGCCAAGAGACCCAGTACTTC
clone size: many; D gene: .; V gene: TRBV28; J gene: TRBJ2-7; CDR3 protein: CASRGIDRPAYEQYF; CDR3 DNA: TGTGCCAGCAGAGGAATCGACAGGCCAGCCTACGAGCAGTACTTC
clone size: many; D gene: .; V gene: TRBV20-1; J gene: TRBJ2-5; CDR3 protein: CSARKGEGQETQYF; CDR3 DNA: TGCAGTGCTAGAAAGGGGGAGGGCCAAGAGACCCAGTACTTC